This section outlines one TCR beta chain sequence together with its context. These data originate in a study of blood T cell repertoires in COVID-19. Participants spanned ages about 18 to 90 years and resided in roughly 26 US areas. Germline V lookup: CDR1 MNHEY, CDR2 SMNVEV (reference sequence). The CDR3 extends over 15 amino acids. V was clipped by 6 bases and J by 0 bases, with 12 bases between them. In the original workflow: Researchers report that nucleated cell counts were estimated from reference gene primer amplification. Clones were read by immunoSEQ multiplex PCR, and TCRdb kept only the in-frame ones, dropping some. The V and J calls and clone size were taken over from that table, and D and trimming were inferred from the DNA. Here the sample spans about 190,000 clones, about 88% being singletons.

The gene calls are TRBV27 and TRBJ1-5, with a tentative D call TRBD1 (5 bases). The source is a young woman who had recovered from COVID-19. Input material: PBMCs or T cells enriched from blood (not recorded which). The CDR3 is CASSPVTDSNQPQHF. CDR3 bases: TGTGCCAGCAGCCCGGTGACAGATAGCAATCAGCCCCAGCATTTT.